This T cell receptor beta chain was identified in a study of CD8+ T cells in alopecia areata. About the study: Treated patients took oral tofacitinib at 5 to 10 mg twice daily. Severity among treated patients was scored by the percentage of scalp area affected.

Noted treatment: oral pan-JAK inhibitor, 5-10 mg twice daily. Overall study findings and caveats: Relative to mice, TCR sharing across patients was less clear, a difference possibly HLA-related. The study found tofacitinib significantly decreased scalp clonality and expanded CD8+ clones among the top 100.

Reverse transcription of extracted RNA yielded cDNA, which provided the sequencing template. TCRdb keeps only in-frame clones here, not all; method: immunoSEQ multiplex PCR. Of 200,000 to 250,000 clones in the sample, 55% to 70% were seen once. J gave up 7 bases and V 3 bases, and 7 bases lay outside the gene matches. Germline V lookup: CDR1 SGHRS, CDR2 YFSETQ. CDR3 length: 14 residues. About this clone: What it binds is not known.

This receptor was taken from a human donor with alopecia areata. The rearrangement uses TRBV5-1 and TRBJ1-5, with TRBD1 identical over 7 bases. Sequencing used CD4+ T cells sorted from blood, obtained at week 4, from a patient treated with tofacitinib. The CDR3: CASSSRQGWQPQHF. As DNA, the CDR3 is TGCGCCAGCAGCTCAAGACAGGGATGGCAGCCCCAGCATTTT.